This paragraph reports one T cell receptor (beta chain). Its antigen remains unidentified. In the PCR, 60 Vbeta and 13 Jbeta primers were used. The protocol was immunoSEQ multiplex PCR, while the TCRdb copy is restricted to in-frame clones and leaves out a portion. The sample has around 150,000 clones; the top ten hold 1% to 1.5%. The sample originates from a study of cytomegalovirus exposure and HLA in healthy donors. Study-wide background: There were some 410 genotyped donors. Of these, 81% fell in the genetic ancestry cluster associated with self-reported Caucasian donors. Findings and caveats of the study: Later analysis reportedly placed an Asian-associated ancestry cluster below the roughly 640-donor mean in N-insertions. The study labeled 150 to 200 TCR beta chains cytomegalovirus-associated.

CDR3 length equals 14 residues. V lost 5 bases, J lost 6 bases, and 6 bases stayed unmatched. Germline CDR1 is MDHEN and CDR2 is SYDVKM. The chain recombines TRBV28 with TRBJ2-7, with 11 bases lining up with TRBD1. The TCR originated in a woman aged 60-75 years in good health and CMV-seronegative. Input material: PBMCs. The CDR3 DNA reads TGTGCCAGCAGTCCCGGACAGGGGGCCGGCGAGCAGTACTTC. Protein sequence: CASSPGQGAGEQYF.